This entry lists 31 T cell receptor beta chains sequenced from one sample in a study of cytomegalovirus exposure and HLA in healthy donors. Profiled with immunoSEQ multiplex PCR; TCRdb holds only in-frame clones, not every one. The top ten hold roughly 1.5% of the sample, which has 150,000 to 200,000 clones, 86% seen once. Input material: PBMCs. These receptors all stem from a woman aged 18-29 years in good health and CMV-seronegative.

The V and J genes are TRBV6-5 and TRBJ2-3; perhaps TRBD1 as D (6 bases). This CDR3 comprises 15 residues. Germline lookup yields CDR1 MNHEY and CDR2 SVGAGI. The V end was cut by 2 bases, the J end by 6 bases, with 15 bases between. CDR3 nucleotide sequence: TGTGCCAGCAGTTACACGCGGGCAGGGGCGGATACGCAGTATTTT. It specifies CASSYTRAGADTQYF.

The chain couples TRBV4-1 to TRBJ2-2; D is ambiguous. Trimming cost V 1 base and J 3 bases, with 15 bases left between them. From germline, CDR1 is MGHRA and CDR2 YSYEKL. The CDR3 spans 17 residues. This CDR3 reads CASSQAGAGLYTGELFF. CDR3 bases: TGCGCCAGCAGCCAAGCCGGAGCCGGTCTATACACCGGGGAGCTGTTTTTT.

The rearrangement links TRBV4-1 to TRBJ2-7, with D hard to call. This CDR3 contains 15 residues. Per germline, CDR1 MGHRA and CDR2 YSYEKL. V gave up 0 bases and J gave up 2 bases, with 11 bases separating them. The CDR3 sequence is CASSQDRNRPYEQYF. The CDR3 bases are TGCGCCAGCAGCCAAGATAGGAACAGACCCTACGAGCAGTACTTC.

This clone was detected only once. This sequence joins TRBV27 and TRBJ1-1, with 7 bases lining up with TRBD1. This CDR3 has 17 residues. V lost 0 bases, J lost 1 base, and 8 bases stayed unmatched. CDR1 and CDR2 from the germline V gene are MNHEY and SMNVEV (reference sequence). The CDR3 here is CASSLSSRPGGNTEAFF. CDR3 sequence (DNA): TGTGCCAGCAGTTTATCGAGCAGGCCAGGGGGGAACACTGAAGCTTTCTTT.

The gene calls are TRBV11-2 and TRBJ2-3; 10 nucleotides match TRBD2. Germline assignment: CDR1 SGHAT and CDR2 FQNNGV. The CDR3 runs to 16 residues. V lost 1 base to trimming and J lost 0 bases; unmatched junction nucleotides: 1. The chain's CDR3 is CASSLGLAGSTDTQYF. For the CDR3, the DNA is TGTGCCAGCAGCTTAGGACTAGCGGGTAGCACAGATACGCAGTATTTT.

The CDR3 DNA reads as TGTGCCAGCAGCCTACTAGCGGGAAACCTGAACTACGAGCAGTACTTC. Its protein is CASSLLAGNLNYEQYF. The V and J genes are TRBV14 and TRBJ2-7, with 10 positions matching TRBD2. Trimming at V came to 4 bases and at J to 3 bases, leaving 9 bases not matched to a gene. In germline, CDR1 is SGHDN, CDR2 FVKESK. The CDR3 length is 16 residues.

Here the CDR3 reads CAISYGTTYEQYF. The CDR3 DNA reads TGTGCCATCAGTTACGGGACTACCTACGAGCAGTACTTC. The rearrangement joins TRBV10-3 to TRBJ2-7; TRBD2 aligns across 7 bases. The CDR3 is made up of 13 amino acids. J was trimmed by 2 bases and V by 5 bases; bases with no gene match: 3. The V gene's germline CDR1 is ENHRY and CDR2 SYGVKD.

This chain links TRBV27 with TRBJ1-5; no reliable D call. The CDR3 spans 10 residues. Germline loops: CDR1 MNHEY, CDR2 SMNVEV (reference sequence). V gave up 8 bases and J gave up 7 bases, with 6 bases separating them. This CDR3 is CASQKQPQHF. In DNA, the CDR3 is TGTGCCAGCCAGAAGCAGCCCCAGCATTTT.

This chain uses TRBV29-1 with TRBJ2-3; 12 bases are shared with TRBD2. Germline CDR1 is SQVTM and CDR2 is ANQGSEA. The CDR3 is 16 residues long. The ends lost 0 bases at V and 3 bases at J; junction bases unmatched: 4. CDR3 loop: CSVEDDGLAGTDTQYF. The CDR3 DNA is TGCAGCGTTGAAGATGACGGACTAGCGGGAACAGATACGCAGTATTTT.

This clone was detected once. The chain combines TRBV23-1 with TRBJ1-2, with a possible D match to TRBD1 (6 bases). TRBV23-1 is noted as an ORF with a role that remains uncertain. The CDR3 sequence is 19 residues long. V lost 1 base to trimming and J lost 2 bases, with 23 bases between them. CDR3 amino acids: CASSQLPTGHSRYNYGYTF. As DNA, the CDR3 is TGCGCCAGCAGTCAATTACCGACAGGTCATTCTAGGTACAACTATGGCTACACCTTC.

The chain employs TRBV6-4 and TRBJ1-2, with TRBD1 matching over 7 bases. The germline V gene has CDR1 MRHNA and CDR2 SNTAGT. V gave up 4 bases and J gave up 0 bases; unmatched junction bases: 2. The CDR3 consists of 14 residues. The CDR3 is CASSAGQSNYGYTF. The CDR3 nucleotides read TGTGCCAGCAGTGCGGGACAGTCTAACTATGGCTACACCTTC.

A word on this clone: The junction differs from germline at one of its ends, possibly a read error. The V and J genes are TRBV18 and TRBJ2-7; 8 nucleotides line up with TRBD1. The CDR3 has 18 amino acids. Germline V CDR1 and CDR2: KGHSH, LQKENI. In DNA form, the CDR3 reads TGTGCCAGCTCCCCACCACTGATAAGGACAGGGAACTCCTACGAGCAGTACTTC. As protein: CASSPPLIRTGNSYEQYF.

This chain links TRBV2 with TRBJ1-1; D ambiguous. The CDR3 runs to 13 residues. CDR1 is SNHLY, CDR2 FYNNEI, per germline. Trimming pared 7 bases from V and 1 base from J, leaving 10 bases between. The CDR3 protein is CASTYAGNTEAFF. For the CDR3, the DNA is TGTGCCAGCACCTATGCAGGGAACACTGAAGCTTTCTTT.

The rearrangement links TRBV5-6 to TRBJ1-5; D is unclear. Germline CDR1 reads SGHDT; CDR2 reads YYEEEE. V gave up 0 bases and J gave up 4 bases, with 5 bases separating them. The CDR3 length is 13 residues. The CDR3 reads CASSLAGNQPQHF. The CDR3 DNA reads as TGTGCCAGCAGCTTGGCCGGGAATCAGCCCCAGCATTTT.

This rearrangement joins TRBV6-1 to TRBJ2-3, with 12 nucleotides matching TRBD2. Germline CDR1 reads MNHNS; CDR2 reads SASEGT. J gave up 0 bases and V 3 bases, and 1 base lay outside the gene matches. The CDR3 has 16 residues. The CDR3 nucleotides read TGTGCCAGCAGTGAGACTAGCGGGGGTAGCACAGATACGCAGTATTTT. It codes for CASSETSGGSTDTQYF.

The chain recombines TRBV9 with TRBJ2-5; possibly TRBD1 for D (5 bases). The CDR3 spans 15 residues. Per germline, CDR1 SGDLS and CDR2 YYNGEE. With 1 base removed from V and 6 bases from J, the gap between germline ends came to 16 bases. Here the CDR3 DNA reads TGTGCCAGCAGCGTATATGGTGCAGGGCTACAGACCCAGTACTTC. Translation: CASSVYGAGLQTQYF.

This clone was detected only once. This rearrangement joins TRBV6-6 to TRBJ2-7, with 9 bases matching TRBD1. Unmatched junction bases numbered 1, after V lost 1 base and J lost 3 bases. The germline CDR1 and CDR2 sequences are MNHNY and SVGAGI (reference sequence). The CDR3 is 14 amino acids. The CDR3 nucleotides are TGTGCCAGCAGTTACTTGGACAGGGGCTACGAGCAGTACTTC. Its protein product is CASSYLDRGYEQYF.

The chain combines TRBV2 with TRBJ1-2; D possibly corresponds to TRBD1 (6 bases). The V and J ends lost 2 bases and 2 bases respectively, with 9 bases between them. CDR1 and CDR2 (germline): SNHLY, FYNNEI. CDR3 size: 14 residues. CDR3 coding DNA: TGTGCCAGCAGTGAACTTACAGGGAACTATGGCTACACCTTC. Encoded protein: CASSELTGNYGYTF.

In nucleotides, the CDR3 is TGTGCCAGCTCCCCACCGGGACTTTTAGAGCGGACTGAAGCTTTCTTT. Encoded protein: CASSPPGLLERTEAFF. The rearrangement links TRBV5-8 to TRBJ1-1; D possibly corresponds to TRBD1 (5 bases). V was cut by 7 bases and J by 5 bases, with 24 bases left in between. The CDR3 spans 16 residues. Per the germline V gene, CDR1 is SGHTS and CDR2 is YDEGEE.

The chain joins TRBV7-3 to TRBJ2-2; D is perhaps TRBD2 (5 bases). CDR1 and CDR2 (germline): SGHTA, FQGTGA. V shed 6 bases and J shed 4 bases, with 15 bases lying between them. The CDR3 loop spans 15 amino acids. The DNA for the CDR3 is TGTGCCAGCAGAGTTGGGAGAAGTGGCACCGGGGAGCTGTTTTTT. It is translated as CASRVGRSGTGELFF.

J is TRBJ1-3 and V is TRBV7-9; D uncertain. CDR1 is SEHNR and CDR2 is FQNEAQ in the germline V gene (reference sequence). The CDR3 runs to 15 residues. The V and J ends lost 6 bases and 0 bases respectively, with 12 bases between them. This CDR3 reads CASRLAESSGNTIYF. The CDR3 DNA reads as TGTGCCAGCAGACTAGCGGAAAGCTCTGGAAACACCATATATTTT. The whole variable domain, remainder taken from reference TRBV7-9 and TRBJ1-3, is DTGVSQNPRHKITKRGQNVTFRCDPISEHNRLYWYRQTLGQGPEFLTYFQNEAQLEKSRLLSDRFSAERPKGSFSTLEIQRTEQGDSAMYLCASRLAESSGNTIYFGEGSWLTVV.

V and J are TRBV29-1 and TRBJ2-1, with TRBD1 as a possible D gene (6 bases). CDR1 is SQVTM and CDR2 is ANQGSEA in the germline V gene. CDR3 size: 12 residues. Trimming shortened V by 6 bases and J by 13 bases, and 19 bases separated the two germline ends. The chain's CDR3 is CSVRSSGQPQFF. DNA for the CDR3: TGCAGCGTCCGAAGTTCGGGACAACCACAGTTCTTC.

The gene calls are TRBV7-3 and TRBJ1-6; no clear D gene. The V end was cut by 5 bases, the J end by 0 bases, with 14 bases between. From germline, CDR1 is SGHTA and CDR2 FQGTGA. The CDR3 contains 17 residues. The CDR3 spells CASSLRSASSYNSPLHF. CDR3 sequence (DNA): TGTGCCAGCAGCCTCAGGTCCGCGAGCTCCTATAATTCACCCCTCCACTTT.

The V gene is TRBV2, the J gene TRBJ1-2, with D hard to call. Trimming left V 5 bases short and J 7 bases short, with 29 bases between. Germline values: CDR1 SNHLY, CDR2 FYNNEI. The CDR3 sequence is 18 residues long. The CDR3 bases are TGTGCCAGCAGTCCACAGCTAAATACTTTGATGGCTACAATTGGCTACACCTTC. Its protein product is CASSPQLNTLMATIGYTF. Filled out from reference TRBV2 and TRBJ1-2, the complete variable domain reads EPEVTQTPSHQVTQMGQEVILRCVPISNHLYFYWYRQILGQKVEFLVSFYNNEISEKSEIFDDQFSVERPDGSNFTLKIRSTKLEDSAMYFCASSPQLNTLMATIGYTFGSGTRLTVV.

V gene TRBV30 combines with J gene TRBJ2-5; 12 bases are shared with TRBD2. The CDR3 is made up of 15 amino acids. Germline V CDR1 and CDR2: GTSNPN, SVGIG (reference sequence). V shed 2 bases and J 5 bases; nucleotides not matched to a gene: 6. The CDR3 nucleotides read TGTGCCTGGAGTCCCCGACTAGCGGGGGTGGAGACCCAGTACTTC. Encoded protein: CAWSPRLAGVETQYF.

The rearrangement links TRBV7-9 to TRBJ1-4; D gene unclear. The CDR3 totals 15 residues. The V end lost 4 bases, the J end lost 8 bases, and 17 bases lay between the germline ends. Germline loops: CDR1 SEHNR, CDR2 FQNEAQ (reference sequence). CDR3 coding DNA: TGTGCCAGCAGCTCCCCAGCGATCATCGCGGAAAAACTGTTTTTT. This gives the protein CASSSPAIIAEKLFF.

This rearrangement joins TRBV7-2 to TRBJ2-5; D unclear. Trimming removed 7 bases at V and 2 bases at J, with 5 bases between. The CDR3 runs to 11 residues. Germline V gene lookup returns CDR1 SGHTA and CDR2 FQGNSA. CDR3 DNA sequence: TGTGCCAGCACCCCACAAGAGACCCAGTACTTC. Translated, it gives CASTPQETQYF.

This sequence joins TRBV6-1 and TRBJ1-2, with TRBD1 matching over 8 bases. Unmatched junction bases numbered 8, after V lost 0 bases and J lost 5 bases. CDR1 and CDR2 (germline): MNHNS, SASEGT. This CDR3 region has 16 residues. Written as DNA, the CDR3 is TGTGCCAGCAGTGAAGCCCTAGGACAGGGTGGGTATGGCTACACCTTC. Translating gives CASSEALGQGGYGYTF.

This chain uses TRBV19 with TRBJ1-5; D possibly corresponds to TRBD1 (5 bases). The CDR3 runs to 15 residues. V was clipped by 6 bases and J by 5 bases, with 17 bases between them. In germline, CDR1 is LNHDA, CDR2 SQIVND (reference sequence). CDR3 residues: CASSAVTENYQPQHF. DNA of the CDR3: TGTGCCAGTAGCGCGGTGACAGAAAACTATCAGCCCCAGCATTTT.

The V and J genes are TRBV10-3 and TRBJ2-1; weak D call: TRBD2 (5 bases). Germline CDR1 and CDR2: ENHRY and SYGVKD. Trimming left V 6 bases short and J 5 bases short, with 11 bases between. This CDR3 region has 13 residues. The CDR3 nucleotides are TGTGCCATCAGAAACCTCGGGGACAATGAGCAGTTCTTC. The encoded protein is CAIRNLGDNEQFF.

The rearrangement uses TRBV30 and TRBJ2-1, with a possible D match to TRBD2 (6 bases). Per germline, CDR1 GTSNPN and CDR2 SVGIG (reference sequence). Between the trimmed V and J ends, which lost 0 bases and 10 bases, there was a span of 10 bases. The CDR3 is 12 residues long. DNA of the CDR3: TGTGCCTGGAGTGTTGTAGGAGGGGAGCAGTTCTTC. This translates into CAWSVVGGEQFF. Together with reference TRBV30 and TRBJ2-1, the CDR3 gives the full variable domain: SQTIHQWPATLVQPVGSPLSLECTVEGTSNPNLYWYRQAAGRGLQLLFYSVGIGQISSEVPQNLSASRPQDRQFILSSKKLLLSDSGFYLCAWSVVGGEQFFGPGTRLTVL.